The rows below give T cell receptor beta chains drawn from one sample of a study of patients and donors after allogeneic stem cell transplantation. TCRdb re-called the RT-PCR reads through MiXCR, storing one row per CDR3 protein. The data contain approximately 140,000 distinct CDR3 sequences, roughly two fifths of them seen just once; the ten biggest clones take up about 50%. Sequencing was carried out using blood, either unsorted or a sorted T cell fraction (not recorded which). These receptors all stem from a human donor who was either an allogeneic HSCT recipient or a stem cell or donor lymphocyte infusion donor (not recorded which). It is not recorded whose cells these are; they may come from a transplant donor. The CDR3 runs from the conserved cysteine through the conserved F or W. The order of the fields is V gene, clone size, CDR3 protein. Size values are once, few and many counts, or a class for expanded clones, and some rows have none.

TRBV12-3/TRBV12-4	.	CASSLRLRGLAGASSYNEQFF
TRBV2	few	CASSDKGGGNQPQHF
TRBV4-2	.	CASSHPTGNSPLHF
TRBV4-2	.	CASSQPGHLNTEAFF
TRBV12-3/TRBV12-4	few	CASSDSLRGARGETQYF
TRBV10-3	few	CAISARTGGVLSYNSPLHF
TRBV7-8	few	CASSLYGRGQDSPLHF
TRBV28	.	CASSFGLAWRNEQFF
TRBV29-1	.	CSVGAGTEAFF
TRBV29-1	few	CSVALRVTYGYTF
TRBV20-1	.	CSARPTRDRMGNQPQHF
TRBV7-3	.	CASSTPEVTGELFF
TRBV28	.	CASRSQNTEAFF
TRBV20-1	.	CSAREPWDSGAFF
TRBV4-3	.	CASSQRTGPYEQYF
TRBV28	.	CASSLSFAGESSYNEQFF
TRBV28	few	CASSPLTVNTEAFF
TRBV20-1	.	CSAVPGGTEAFF
TRBV6-5	.	CASSYSSRRDRDTDTQYF
TRBV12-3/TRBV12-4	.	CASSGGVRGAYNEQFF
TRBV6-5	.	CASSTIVQGRYGYTF
TRBV29-1	.	CSVVRGAATGELFF
TRBV9	.	CASSVPGQEQFF
TRBV7-6	few	CASSLGGQLFF
TRBV12-3/TRBV12-4	few	CASSLSRGRYYGYTF
TRBV29-1	.	CSVRDSSYEQYF
TRBV28	many	CASRAGGTAFF
TRBV9	.	CASSEGPTENQPQHF